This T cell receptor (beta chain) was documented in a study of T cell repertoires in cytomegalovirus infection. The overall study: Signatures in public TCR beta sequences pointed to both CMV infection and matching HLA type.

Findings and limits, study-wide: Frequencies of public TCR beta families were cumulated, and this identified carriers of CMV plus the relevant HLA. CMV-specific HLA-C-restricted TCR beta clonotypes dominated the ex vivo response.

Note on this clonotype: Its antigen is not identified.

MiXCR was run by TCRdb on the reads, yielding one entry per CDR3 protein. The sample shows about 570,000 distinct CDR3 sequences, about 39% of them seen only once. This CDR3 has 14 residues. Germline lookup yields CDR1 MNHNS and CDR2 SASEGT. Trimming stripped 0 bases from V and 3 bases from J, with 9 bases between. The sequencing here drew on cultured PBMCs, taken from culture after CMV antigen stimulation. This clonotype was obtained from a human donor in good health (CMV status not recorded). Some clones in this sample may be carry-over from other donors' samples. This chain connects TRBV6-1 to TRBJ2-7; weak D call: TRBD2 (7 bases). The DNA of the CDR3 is TGTGCCAGCAGTGAAGCAGGGGGGGGCTACGAGCAGTACTTC. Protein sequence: CASSEAGGGYEQYF.